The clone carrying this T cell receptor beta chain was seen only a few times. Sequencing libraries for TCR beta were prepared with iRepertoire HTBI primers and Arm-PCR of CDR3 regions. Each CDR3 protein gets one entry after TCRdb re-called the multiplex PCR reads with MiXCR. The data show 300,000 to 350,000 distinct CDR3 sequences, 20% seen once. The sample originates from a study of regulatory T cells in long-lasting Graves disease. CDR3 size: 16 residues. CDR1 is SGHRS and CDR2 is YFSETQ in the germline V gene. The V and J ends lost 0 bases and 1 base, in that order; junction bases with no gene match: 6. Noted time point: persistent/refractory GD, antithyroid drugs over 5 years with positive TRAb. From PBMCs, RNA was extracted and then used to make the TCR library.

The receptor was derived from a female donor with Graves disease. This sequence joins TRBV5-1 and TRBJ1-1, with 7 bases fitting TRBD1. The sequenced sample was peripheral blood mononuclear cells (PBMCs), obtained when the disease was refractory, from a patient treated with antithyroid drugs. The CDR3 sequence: CASSLAGGAGNTEAFF. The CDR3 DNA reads TGCGCCAGCAGCTTGGCAGGGGGGGCGGGGAACACTGAAGCTTTCTTT.